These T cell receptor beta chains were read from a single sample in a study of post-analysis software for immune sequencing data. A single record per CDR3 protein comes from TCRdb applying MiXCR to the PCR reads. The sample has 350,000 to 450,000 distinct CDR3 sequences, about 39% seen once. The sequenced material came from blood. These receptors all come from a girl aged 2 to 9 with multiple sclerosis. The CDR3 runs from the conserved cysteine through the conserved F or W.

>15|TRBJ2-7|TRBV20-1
CSARDLFQPSYEQYF
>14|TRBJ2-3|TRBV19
CASRGLTSTDTQYF
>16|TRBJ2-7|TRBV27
CASSLSKGSNLYEQYF
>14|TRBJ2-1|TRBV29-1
CSVVIVRRANEQFF
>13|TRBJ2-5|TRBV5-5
CASSPVQGKTQYF
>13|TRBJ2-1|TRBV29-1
CSALLPSSVQQFF
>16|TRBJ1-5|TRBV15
CATSRTPGGHGQPQHF
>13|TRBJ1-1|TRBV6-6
CASRGQLNTEAFF
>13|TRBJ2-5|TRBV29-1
CSVGGRSKETQYF
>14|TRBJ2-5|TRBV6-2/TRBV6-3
CASRDASGGQTQYF
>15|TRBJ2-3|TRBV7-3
CASSPTSDRADTQYF
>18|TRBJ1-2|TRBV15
CATSRDRLTGTGAYGYTF
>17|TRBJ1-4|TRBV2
CASTGQVGYATNEKLFF
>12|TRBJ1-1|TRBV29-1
CSGLGANTEAFF
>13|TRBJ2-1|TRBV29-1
CSVGAPTNNEQFF
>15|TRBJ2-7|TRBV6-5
CASSQRQGASYEQYF
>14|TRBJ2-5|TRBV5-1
CASSLGDGQETQYF
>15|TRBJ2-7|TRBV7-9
CASSFSLAGDYEQYF
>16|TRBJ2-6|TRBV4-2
CASSQRGHSGANVLTF
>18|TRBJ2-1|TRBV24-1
CATSDASGTSGRLSEQFF
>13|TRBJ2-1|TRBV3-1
CASSPPHRNEQFF
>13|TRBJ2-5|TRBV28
CASEQGSEETQYF
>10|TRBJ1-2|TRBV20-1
CSPYTGGYTF
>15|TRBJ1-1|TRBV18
CASSPAGTGIPEAFF
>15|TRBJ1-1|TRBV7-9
CASSKRQGADTEAFF
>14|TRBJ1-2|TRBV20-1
CSAINRDENYGYTF
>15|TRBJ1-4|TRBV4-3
CASSQVGTYSEKLFF
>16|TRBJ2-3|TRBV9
CASSVTSGASTDTQYF
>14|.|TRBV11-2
CASSQTSGDYEQYF
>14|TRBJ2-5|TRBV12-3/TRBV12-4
CASSFSGSEETQYF
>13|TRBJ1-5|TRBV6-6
CASLSNSNQPQHF
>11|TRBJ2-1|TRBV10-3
CAISEQLEQFF
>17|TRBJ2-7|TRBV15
CATSRGWGGSGTYEQYF
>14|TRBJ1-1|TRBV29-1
CSVRGQASRSEAFF
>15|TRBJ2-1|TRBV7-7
CASSLGGAGPHEQFF
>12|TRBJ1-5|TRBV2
CASRNTNQPQHF
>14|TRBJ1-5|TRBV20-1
CSAAEGHGYQPQHF
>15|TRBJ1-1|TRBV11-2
CASSLPNRASTEAFF
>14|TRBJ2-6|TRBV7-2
CASSLTRGANVLTF
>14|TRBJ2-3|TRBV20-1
CSARRGPSTDTQYF
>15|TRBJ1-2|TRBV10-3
CAISESSDLGYGYTF
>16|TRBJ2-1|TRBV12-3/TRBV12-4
CASSSMGAGAYNEQFF